This T cell receptor (beta chain) is from a study of cytotoxic CD8 clonotypes in ibrutinib-treated CLL. Profiled with immunoSEQ multiplex PCR; TCRdb holds only in-frame clones, not every one. Found here are under 200,000 clones, under 85% of them singletons; the top ten hold about 4.5%. The CDR3 contains 15 residues. Germline V gene sequence: CDR1 SGHTA, CDR2 FQGTGA. V shed 6 bases and J 0 bases; nucleotides not matched to a gene: 6. Here the sequenced sample was PBMCs, taken after 24 months of ibrutinib treatment. This rearrangement joins TRBV7-3 to TRBJ1-1; TRBD1 matches at 8 bases. The receptor was isolated from a human donor with chronic lymphocytic leukemia. The DNA for the CDR3 is TGTGCCAGCAGTCGGACAGGGCTAGTGAACACTGAAGCTTTCTTT. Translated, it gives CASSRTGLVNTEAFF.